This T cell receptor (beta chain) was sequenced in a study of T cell clonality in common variable immunodeficiency. On this clone itself: Antigen unknown.

The protocol was immunoSEQ multiplex PCR, while the TCRdb copy is restricted to in-frame clones and leaves out a portion. This sample carries some 10,000 clones, none of them present only once. Study findings and constraints: TCRbeta clonality was increased in CVID versus healthy controls. Common variable immunodeficiency TCR beta sequences reportedly had fewer deletions and N-nucleotide insertions.

The receptor was isolated from a human donor with common variable immunodeficiency. Sequencing was done on a sample of peripheral blood mononuclear cells.

The sequenced CDR3 bases are TGTGCCAGCAGCCCGACACTGTCTCGCAATGAG. Amino acid sequence: CASSPTLSRNE. The full CDR3 is CASSPTLSRNEQFF. The chain joins TRBV7-3 to TRBJ2-1; D call uncertain. Coverage ceases 3 residues before the CDR3 finishes, and the germline J gene fills in the end. The CDR3 sequence is 14 residues long. The V end was cut by 5 bases, the J end by 6 bases, with 14 bases between. Germline CDR1 SGHTA, CDR2 FQGTGA.